Listed below are T cell receptor beta chains from one sample, sequenced in a study of T cell responses to AZD1222 COVID-19 vaccine. Sequencing used immunoSEQ multiplex PCR; TCRdb keeps in-frame clones, though not all of them. The sample holds roughly 97,000 clones, about nine tenths seen once. The sample consisted of peripheral blood, taken 28 days after the second dose of the MenACWY control vaccine. These receptors all come from an adult who received the MenACWY meningococcal vaccine as a control. Each CDR3 is given with its conserved first and last residue. A D gene is named only where the DNA matches it firmly. Some rows have no size entry. The others give once, few or many, or a class for an expanded clone.

J gene	V gene	D gene	clone size	CDR3 protein	CDR3 DNA
TRBJ1-1	TRBV3-1/TRBV3-2	TRBD1	NA	CASSQGQGDTEAFF	TGTGCCAGCAGCCAAGGGCAGGGGGACACTGAAGCTTTCTTT
TRBJ1-5	TRBV29-1	NA	few	CSVRVGATKPQHF	TGCAGCGTTCGGGTAGGGGCCACTAAACCCCAGCATTTT
TRBJ1-5	TRBV28	TRBD1	NA	CASSLGGAGQPQHF	TGTGCCAGCAGTCTAGGGGGCGCCGGTCAGCCCCAGCATTTT
TRBJ1-2	TRBV4-1	NA	NA	CASSHGQSDSPYGYTF	TGCGCCAGCAGCCATGGCCAATCTGACAGCCCCTATGGCTACACCTTC
TRBJ2-7	TRBV16	NA	NA	CASSQVRALGEQYF	TGTGCCAGCAGCCAAGTCCGGGCTTTGGGAGAGCAGTACTTC
TRBJ2-5	TRBV7-9	TRBD2	once	CASSEGTSGGQETQYF	TGTGCCAGCAGCGAAGGGACTAGCGGGGGGCAAGAGACCCAGTACTTC
TRBJ2-7	TRBV2	NA	NA	CASSEYGRAYEQYF	TGTGCCAGCAGTGAATACGGCAGGGCCTACGAGCAGTACTTC
TRBJ2-3	TRBV6-4	NA	once	CASSADSHDTQYF	TGTGCCAGCAGCGCCGACAGTCACGATACGCAGTATTTT
TRBJ1-6	TRBV7-9	NA	NA	CASSLNRYALHF	TGTGCCAGCAGCCTAAACAGGTATGCCCTCCACTTT
TRBJ2-2	TRBV4-2	NA	NA	CASSPRLAYQGGELFF	TGTGCCAGCAGCCCGCGCCTGGCCTATCAAGGCGGGGAGCTGTTTTTT
TRBJ2-1	TRBV6-5	NA	once	CASSYSDPSYNEQFF	TGTGCCAGCAGTTACTCGGATCCCTCCTACAATGAGCAGTTCTTC